Given below is one T cell receptor (beta chain) in context. The antigen is not known. Germline V CDR1 and CDR2: SQVTM, ANQGSEA. The CDR3 contains 13 residues. Trimming left V 7 bases short and J 0 bases short, with 12 bases between. This sample stems from a study of OX40 agonist ivuxolimab in advanced cancers. Overall study: Each patient was given ivuxolimab into a vein every 2 weeks, at 0.01 to 10 mg/kg. There were three patients with partial responses, one having hepatocellular carcinoma and two cutaneous melanoma. Notes on the study in general: CD8+ T cells showed, on average, more clonal expansion than CD4+ cells.

Only in-frame clones appear in the TCRdb table, and some are missing; sequencing was by immunoSEQ multiplex PCR. Here the sample spans about 81,000 clones, around four fifths being singletons. V usage is TRBV29-1 and J usage is TRBJ1-1; no reliable D call. The sequencing used CD4+ or CD8+ T cells sorted from blood, collected in a trial of the OX40 agonist ivuxolimab. The clonotype was recovered from an adult with an advanced solid tumor such as melanoma, head and neck, liver or kidney cancer. The CDR3 region is CSGEGAMNTEAFF. The CDR3 coding sequence is TGCAGCGGGGAGGGCGCGATGAACACTGAAGCTTTCTTT.